These 15 T cell receptor beta chains were sequenced from one sample in a study of shared clonotypes between healthy human individuals. TCRdb's table, derived via immunoSEQ multiplex PCR, lists solely in-frame clones and lacks some. This table has roughly 2,300,000 clones, around 92% appearing once. Sequencing input: naive CD4+ T cells from PBMCs. Subset described: CD45RA+ positively selected. All receptors derive from a man between 18 and 35 years old in good health. Some clones in this sample may be carry-over from other donors' samples.

The rearrangement joins TRBV10-3 to TRBJ1-4, with 9 bases lining up with TRBD1. The CDR3 runs 15 residues. Unmatched junction bases numbered 7, after V lost 8 bases and J lost 3 bases. Germline CDR1 reads ENHRY; CDR2 reads SYGVKD. The CDR3 sequence: CAIGPDRGANEKLFF. The CDR3 nucleotides read TGTGCCATCGGTCCCGACAGGGGGGCTAATGAAAAACTGTTTTTT.

The CDR3 DNA is TGTGCCAGCAGTTCCTCGCCCACCTACATTAACACTGAAGCTTTCTTT. Translation gives CASSSSPTYINTEAFF. The rearrangement links TRBV28 to TRBJ1-1, with unresolved D. Looked up from germline, CDR1 is MDHEN and CDR2 is SYDVKM. CDR3 size: 16 residues. V shed 4 bases and J shed 2 bases, with 17 bases lying between them.

Concerning this clone: This sample also contains other DNA sequences that code for the same CDR3. The chain links TRBV7-2 to TRBJ2-2; no clear D gene. With 1 base removed from V and 4 bases from J, the gap between germline ends came to 10 bases. The CDR3 totals 15 residues. Germline V gene data show CDR1 as SGHTA and CDR2 as FQGNSA. CDR3 sequence (DNA): TGTGCCAGCAGCTTAGTGACGGGCTCCACCGGGGAGCTGTTTTTT. It specifies CASSLVTGSTGELFF.

The chain joins TRBV2 to TRBJ2-7; D uncertain. V gave up 5 bases and J gave up 6 bases, with 17 bases separating them. Germline CDR1 and CDR2: SNHLY and FYNNEI. This CDR3 spans 14 amino acids. The CDR3 region is CASSPEPMKREQYF. CDR3 bases: TGTGCCAGCAGTCCGGAACCCATGAAGCGCGAGCAGTACTTC.

Points on this clone: The same CDR3 also results from other DNA sequences found in this sample. The chain uses TRBV5-6 and TRBJ2-1, with 9 bases matching TRBD1. Germline V gives CDR1 SGHDT, CDR2 YYEEEE. Trimming cost V 0 bases and J 3 bases; bases outside gene matches: 1. This CDR3 spans 15 amino acids. CDR3 bases: TGTGCCAGCAGCTTGGACAGGGGGCACTACAATGAGCAGTTCTTC. This gives the protein CASSLDRGHYNEQFF.

The rearrangement joins TRBV5-6 to TRBJ1-1; perhaps TRBD1 as D (5 bases). The CDR3 is 15 residues long. V was trimmed by 4 bases and J by 7 bases, leaving 20 bases between them. CDR1 and CDR2 (germline): SGHDT, YYEEEE. In DNA form, the CDR3 reads TGTGCCAGCAGCCCCACAGGTTTGTCCCAAAATGAAGCTTTCTTT. Encoded protein: CASSPTGLSQNEAFF. Based on the CDR3 plus reference TRBV5-6 and TRBJ1-1, the full variable domain is DAGVTQSPTHLIKTRGQQVTLRCSPKSGHDTVSWYQQALGQGPQFIFQYYEEEERQRGNFPDRFSGHQFPNYSSELNVNALLLGDSALYLCASSPTGLSQNEAFFGQGTRLTVV.

This chain uses TRBV9 with TRBJ2-7, with D unresolved. The CDR3 runs to 14 residues. V was pared by 3 bases and J by 3 bases, with 13 bases between. CDR1 is SGDLS, CDR2 YYNGEE, per germline. The CDR3 DNA reads as TGTGCCAGCAGCGGGAGAGACAAGTACTACGAGCAGTACTTC. Its protein is CASSGRDKYYEQYF. Complete variable domain (other parts from reference TRBV9 and TRBJ2-7): DSGVTQTPKHLITATGQRVTLRCSPRSGDLSVYWYQQSLDQGLQFLIQYYNGEERAKGNILERFSAQQFPDLHSELNLSSLELGDSALYFCASSGRDKYYEQYFGPGTRLTVT.

V usage is TRBV25-1 and J usage is TRBJ1-2; D is perhaps TRBD1 (5 bases). This CDR3 is 13 amino acids long. Trimming shortened V by 4 bases and J by 4 bases, and 10 bases separated the two germline ends. Per germline, CDR1 MGHDK and CDR2 SYGVNS. The CDR3 sequence: CASSGGTRYGYTF. The CDR3 DNA is TGTGCCAGCAGTGGAGGGACTCGCTATGGCTACACCTTC.

The chain couples TRBV18 to TRBJ2-6, with TRBD1 identical over 7 bases. The CDR3 contains 21 residues. Germline loops: CDR1 KGHSH, CDR2 LQKENI. Trimming removed 0 bases from V and 1 base from J; junction bases left unmatched: 15. The CDR3 here is CASSPPIVGDSPASGANVLTF. The CDR3 nucleotides read TGTGCCAGCTCACCACCGATAGTGGGGGACAGTCCCGCTTCTGGGGCCAACGTCCTGACTTTC.

V is TRBV5-1 and J is TRBJ2-3, with no clear D. This CDR3 is built from 14 residues. From germline, CDR1 is SGHRS and CDR2 YFSETQ. V was pared by 2 bases and J by 6 bases, with 13 bases between. The CDR3 nucleotides read TGCGCCAGCAGCTTACCAGAGCCGGGCGATACGCAGTATTTT. This sequence encodes CASSLPEPGDTQYF.

J is TRBJ2-2 and V is TRBV15; 11 nucleotides align to TRBD2. After removal of 4 bases from V and 5 bases from J, the junction contained 9 bases not matched to a gene. This CDR3 region has 17 residues. Germline assignment: CDR1 LNHNV and CDR2 YYDKDF (reference sequence). CDR3 DNA sequence: TGTGCCACCAGCACTGCCGCCCGGACTAGCGGGACCGGGGAGCTGTTTTTT. It encodes CATSTAARTSGTGELFF.

This chain links TRBV4-1 with TRBJ2-3; no clear D. Trimming removed 1 base from V and 0 bases from J, with 8 bases in between. The CDR3 has 15 residues. Per the germline V gene, CDR1 is MGHRA and CDR2 is YSYEKL. DNA of the CDR3: TGCGCCAGCAGCCAAGCTCGCGGTAGCACAGATACGCAGTATTTT. It is translated as CASSQARGSTDTQYF.

This chain links TRBV6-1 with TRBJ2-2; D call uncertain. CDR3 size: 12 residues. The germline V gene has CDR1 MNHNS and CDR2 SASEGT. V shed 3 bases and J shed 3 bases, with 2 bases lying between them. CDR3 nucleotide sequence: TGTGCCAGCAGTGATCACACCGGGGAGCTGTTTTTT. Encoded protein: CASSDHTGELFF.

This clone was observed once. The chain is built from TRBV14 and TRBJ2-1, with D unresolved. Per the germline V gene, CDR1 is SGHDN and CDR2 is FVKESK. This CDR3 comprises 16 residues. Trimming took 3 bases from V and 5 from J, leaving 17 bases between them. The CDR3: CASSHIRGNPNNEQFF. As DNA, the CDR3 is TGTGCCAGCAGCCATATCCGCGGAAATCCGAACAATGAGCAGTTCTTC.

The rearrangement joins TRBV7-3 to TRBJ2-1; maybe TRBD2 (6 bases). V lost 5 bases and J lost 3, with 17 bases in between. The germline CDR1 and CDR2 sequences are SGHTA and FQGTGA. The CDR3 has 16 residues. The CDR3 nucleotides are TGTGCCAGCAGCCCCGGTGGAGGGCGAATCTACAATGAGCAGTTCTTC. It is translated as CASSPGGGRIYNEQFF.